The present TCR beta chain was sequenced within a study of T cell responses to AZD1222 COVID-19 vaccine. Study-wide points: After the peak T cell response, and only then, were repertoires sampled. Possibly, clonal diversity was underestimated; donors were largely white British and included more females.

The repertoire was sequenced with immunoSEQ multiplex PCR; TCRdb's copy has only in-frame clones and lacks some. The sample has 100,000 to 130,000 clones, roughly 90% seen once. On this clone itself: Its specificity is not known. Other DNA sequences in the same sample also yield this CDR3.

The trim removed 4 bases at V and 4 bases at J, leaving 2 bases unmatched. CDR1 LGHNA and CDR2 YNFKEQ come from the germline V gene. The CDR3 is made up of 14 amino acids. The chain is built from TRBV4-2 and TRBJ1-5; 9 bases map to TRBD1. The sequencing here drew on peripheral blood, taken on day 0 of AZD1222 vaccination. The receptor's source is an adult in good health. The CDR3 sequence: CASSPGTGNQPQHF. CDR3 coding DNA: TGTGCCAGCAGCCCGGGGACAGGGAATCAGCCCCAGCATTTT.